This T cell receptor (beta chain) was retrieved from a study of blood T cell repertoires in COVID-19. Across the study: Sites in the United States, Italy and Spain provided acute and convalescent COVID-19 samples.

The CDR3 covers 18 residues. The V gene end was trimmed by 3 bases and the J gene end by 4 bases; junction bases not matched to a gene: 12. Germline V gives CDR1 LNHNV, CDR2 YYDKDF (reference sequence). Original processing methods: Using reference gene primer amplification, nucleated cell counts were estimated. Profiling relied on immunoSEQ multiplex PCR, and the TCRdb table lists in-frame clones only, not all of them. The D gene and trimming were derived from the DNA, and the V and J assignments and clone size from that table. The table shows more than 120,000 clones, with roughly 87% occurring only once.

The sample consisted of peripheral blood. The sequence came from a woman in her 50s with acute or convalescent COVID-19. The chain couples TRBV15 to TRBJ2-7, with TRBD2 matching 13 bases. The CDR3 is CATSSPGLAGLAPYEQYF. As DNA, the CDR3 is TGTGCCACCAGCAGCCCGGGACTAGCGGGACTGGCCCCATACGAGCAGTACTTC.